The T cell receptor (beta chain) described here comes from a study of blood T cell repertoires in COVID-19 (dated by TCRdb to 2019 to 2021). Study-level background: Samples from collaborators originated in the United States, Italy and Spain and spanned both the acute and convalescent phases of COVID-19. The prospective study material was composed of cDNA or gDNA derived from T cells, B-cell-depleted T cells, or PBMCs. Deeply sampled blood TCRbeta repertoires from subjects exposed to, actively infected with, or recovered from COVID-19 were included in the dataset. A freely available public database, intended as a resource for researchers studying the immune response to SARS-CoV-2, is where the repertoires were released. The samples were drawn from the first 160 participants of the ongoing ImmuneRACE study and from 1,200 or so subjects provided by 6 global collaborators. A de-identified subject ID, COVID-19 status, age in years and sex were almost always included in the sample metadata. Where available, HLA class I and class II types were taken from metadata supplied by the sample provider and were not determined by assay-based typing.

Participants in the prospective study were enrolled through a virtual design, were aged about 18 to 90 years, and lived in roughly 24 United States geographic areas. To assign participants to cohorts, the prospective study relied on clinical history that participants themselves reported in a screening survey and a study questionnaire. For ImmuneRACE Cohort 3, a participant was defined as recovered based on two consecutive negative NP/OP PCR tests, clearance by a healthcare professional, or resolution of symptoms. In the prospective study, whole blood, serum and a nasopharyngeal or oropharyngeal swab were collected from each participant by mobile phlebotomists. Over an approximately two-month period, participants in the prospective study had the option of providing additional blood draws and questionnaires. Before DNA extraction, prospective study blood samples were shipped either frozen or at room temperature.

The research as a whole found: The quantity of clinical and demographic metadata differed by source and by participant and was supplied without curation.

The immunoSEQ Assay, a bias-controlled multiplex PCR, was used to amplify TCRbeta CDR3 regions from genomic DNA. Per the source publication's procedure: Within the assay, amplification of reference gene primers was used to estimate how many nucleated cells each sample contained. To quantify the absolute abundance of each unique TCRbeta CDR3 rearrangement, sequence reads were collapsed and filtered. For each sample, productive Simpson clonality was calculated as the square root of Simpson's diversity index over productive rearrangements. TCRdb took this table from immuneACCESS and kept in-frame rearrangements with V and J called. Such tables lack part of the clones; where checked against another copy, unresolved V genes explain under half of the gap, and the rest is unexplained. The V and J calls and clone size come from that table; D and trimming were worked out from the DNA. The sample table records around 190,000 clones; approximately 88% of these occur just once. The ten largest clones take up roughly 10% of the sample.

In the case of this clone: No antigen is known for it. No quality values exist for individual bases; no much larger clone is one base distant.

The germline V gene gives CDR1 as SQVTM and CDR2 as ANQGSEA. Trimmed from V: 2 bases; trimmed from J: 6 bases; junction bases lacking a gene match: 5. Measured from the cysteine to the phenylalanine, the CDR3 is 14 residues long. Only CDR3 DNA is held: 42 bases, read in frame from base 1. The sequence joins TRBV29-1 to TRBJ1-5; TRBD1 matches 9 bases in the middle. The sequencing sample was made of PBMCs or T cells enriched from blood (not recorded which). This TCR was sampled from a woman aged 18-30 years who had recovered from COVID-19. Here is the DNA: TGCAGCGTTGAATTACAGGGACAGGGTCAGCCCCAGCATTTT. Its product reads: CSVELQGQGQPQHF.